These 12 T cell receptor beta chains were all obtained from the same sample, sequenced in a study of cytomegalovirus exposure and HLA in healthy donors. Vbeta (60) and Jbeta (13) primers were used in the PCR. Only in-frame clones appear in the TCRdb table, and some are missing; sequencing was by immunoSEQ multiplex PCR. The repertoire consists of 180,000 or so clones, with just under 80% occurring once and the leading ten covering roughly 3%. Sequencing input: PBMCs. The receptors originated from a female donor in good health and CMV-seronegative.

The chain recombines TRBV28 with TRBJ1-4, with TRBD1 matching over 7 bases. Looked up from germline, CDR1 is MDHEN and CDR2 is SYDVKM. J was trimmed by 5 bases and V by 1 base; bases with no gene match: 7. The CDR3 length is 16 residues. CDR3 in amino acids: CASSLYRDRVNEKLFF. In DNA, the CDR3 is TGTGCCAGCAGTTTATACCGGGACAGAGTAAATGAAAAACTGTTTTTT.

A note on this clone: The junction does not match germline at one end; this may be a read error. The chain recombines TRBV7-7 with TRBJ2-5, with 7 bases aligning to TRBD1. CDR1 and CDR2 from the germline V gene are SSHAT and FNYEAQ (reference sequence). The CDR3 extends over 14 amino acids. In DNA, the CDR3 is TGTGCTAGCAGCCCCACAGGGGCGCGGGAGACCCAGTACTTC. Protein sequence: CASSPTGARETQYF.

The genes are TRBV5-1 and TRBJ2-3, with a weak D call TRBD1 (6 bases). The V end was cut by 3 bases, the J end by 5 bases, with 13 bases between. Germline V lookup: CDR1 SGHRS, CDR2 YFSETQ. This CDR3 region has 14 residues. Written as DNA, the CDR3 is TGCGCCAGCAGCTCCGCAGGGGATAGAGATACGCAGTATTTT. Its translation is CASSSAGDRDTQYF.

The rearrangement links TRBV5-1 to TRBJ1-2; D gene unclear. Looked up from germline, CDR1 is SGHRS and CDR2 is YFSETQ. The CDR3 has 12 residues. Trimming took off 4 bases at V and 8 bases at J, with 12 bases between the two ends. The CDR3 region has the DNA TGCGCCAGCAGCCCCACGGGTTCCGGCTACACCTTC. Translated, it gives CASSPTGSGYTF.

V is TRBV27 and J is TRBJ2-7; 11 bases agree with TRBD2. Looked up from germline, CDR1 is MNHEY and CDR2 is SMNVEV (reference sequence). CDR3 length equals 17 residues. Unmatched junction bases numbered 15, after V lost 5 bases and J lost 6 bases. The CDR3 protein is CASSPQTSGIRRGEQYF. The CDR3 nucleotides are TGTGCCAGCAGTCCCCAGACTAGCGGGATTAGACGCGGCGAGCAGTACTTC.

This chain connects TRBV6-5 to TRBJ2-5, with a tentative D call TRBD2 (6 bases). The end of the DNA fits TRBJ2-7 better, so the J call may be wrong. From germline, CDR1 is MNHEY and CDR2 SVGAGI. The CDR3 runs to 14 residues. CDR3 nucleotide sequence: TGTGCCAGCAGTTACTGGGGGGAGACCTACGAGCAGTACTTC. Protein sequence: CASSYWGETYEQYF.

This chain connects TRBV9 to TRBJ2-1, with TRBD2 matching over 12 bases. In germline, CDR1 is SGDLS, CDR2 YYNGEE. V dropped 0 bases and J dropped 7; count of bases not matched to a gene: 11. CDR3 length equals 18 residues. The DNA of the CDR3 is TGTGCCAGCAGCGTAGCTAGTCTAGCGGGAGGGCTGGGGAATGAGCAGTTCTTC. Protein sequence: CASSVASLAGGLGNEQFF.

This chain uses TRBV6-6 with TRBJ1-5; 7 bases map to TRBD1. CDR1 is MNHNY and CDR2 is SVGAGI in the germline V gene (reference sequence). V trimming: 2 bases; J trimming: 1 base; junction bases outside the gene matches: 2. The CDR3 is 15 residues long. In DNA form, the CDR3 reads TGTGCCAGCAGTTACACAGGGGCCAGCAATCAGCCCCAGCATTTT. Its protein is CASSYTGASNQPQHF.

The chain joins TRBV7-2 to TRBJ1-5, with D tentatively TRBD1 (5 bases). The CDR3 contains 17 residues. V lost 0 bases to trimming and J lost 4 bases, with 16 bases between them. Germline V gene lookup returns CDR1 SGHTA and CDR2 FQGNSA. The CDR3 is CASSLAGGLGRNQPQHF. CDR3 nucleotides: TGTGCCAGCAGCTTAGCGGGGGGGTTGGGGAGAAATCAGCCCCAGCATTTT. The whole variable domain, filled in from reference TRBV7-2 and TRBJ1-5, reads GAGVSQSPSNKVTEKGKDVELRCDPISGHTALYWYRQSLGQGLEFLIYFQGNSAPDKSGLPSDRFSAERTGGSVSTLTIQRTQQEDSAVYLCASSLAGGLGRNQPQHFGDGTRLSIL.

This chain uses TRBV6-1 with TRBJ2-5; 11 nucleotides match TRBD2. The DNA matches TRBJ2-7 better at its end, which makes the J call doubtful. CDR1 is MNHNS, CDR2 SASEGT, per germline. The CDR3 has 15 residues. CDR3 sequence (DNA): TGTGCCAGCAGCACGACTAGCGGGATGGTCTACGAGCAGTACTTC. Translation: CASSTTSGMVYEQYF.

In this sample, this clone turned up a few times. V is TRBV7-9 and J is TRBJ1-1, with D tentatively TRBD1 (6 bases). Germline CDR1 reads SEHNR; CDR2 reads FQNEAQ (reference sequence). Trimming pared 7 bases from V and 0 bases from J, leaving 18 bases between. There are 16 residues in the CDR3. The CDR3 DNA follows: TGTGCCAGCACAGACACAGGGATCAACATGAACACTGAAGCTTTCTTT. It is translated as CASTDTGINMNTEAFF.

J is TRBJ1-2 and V is TRBV27; D perhaps matches TRBD1 (5 bases). The CDR3 consists of 16 residues. V lost 4 bases to trimming and J lost 1 base, with 16 bases between them. In germline, CDR1 is MNHEY, CDR2 SMNVEV (reference sequence). Written as DNA, the CDR3 is TGTGCCAGCAGTTCCCGACAGCTACTTAATAACTATGGCTACACCTTC. It encodes CASSSRQLLNNYGYTF.